This T cell receptor beta chain was identified during a study of T cells after yellow fever vaccination. Study-wide findings and caveats: Abundant contaminating clonotypes from the bulk population could appear in FACS-sorted repertoires. It was a weaker secondary response, yet one that peaked faster, at day 5 versus 15. Primary-vaccination clones mostly resurfaced post-booster (less than 98% CD4, about 87% CD8).

Note on this clonotype: Antigen unknown.

Trimming took 4 bases from V and 1 from J; bases not matched to a gene: 6. Germline-derived CDR1 and CDR2 are DFQATT and SNEGSKA (reference sequence). This CDR3 spans 15 amino acids. UMIs and a universal primer site were added when TCR cDNA was made by 5'RACE template switching. TCRdb used MiXCR to reprocess the 5' RACE reads, holding one entry per CDR3 protein. The table shows about 74,000 distinct CDR3 sequences, with approximately 7% occurring only once. The rearrangement links TRBV20-1 to TRBJ2-3, with 9 bases that match TRBD2. This receptor was identified in a man younger than 35 who received the YFV17D yellow fever vaccine. Sequencing used CD8+ T cells sorted from PBMCs, obtained around 5 days after the first yellow fever vaccination. The CDR3 loop is CSAKAAGGRTDTQYF. The CDR3 DNA reads as TGCAGTGCTAAGGCAGCGGGGGGACGCACAGATACGCAGTATTTT.